These T cell receptor beta chains were read from a single sample in a study of blood T cell repertoires in COVID-19. Some clones are missing from TCRdb's copy, which holds only in-frame ones; the method was immunoSEQ multiplex PCR. The top ten clones hold over 6% of a sample with about 280,000 clones, roughly 87% of them seen once. Sequencing was done on a sample of PBMCs or T cells enriched from blood (not recorded which). Every receptor here comes from a woman between 40 and 55 years old who had recovered from COVID-19. Each CDR3 is given with its conserved first and last residue. The D gene is left open where the match is weak. Rows may omit the clone size; those that give it use once, few, many or a size class.

v_call	d_call	j_call	clone_size	cdr3_aa	cdr3_nt
TRBV5-4	-	TRBJ2-1	-	CASSSGGPSYNEQFF	TGTGCCAGCAGCTCTGGGGGCCCCTCCTACAATGAGCAGTTCTTC
TRBV28	TRBD2	TRBJ2-5	-	CASSLSGRGETQYF	TGTGCCAGCAGCCTTAGCGGGAGGGGTGAGACCCAGTACTTC
TRBV29-1	-	TRBJ1-2	-	CSVGTNSDGYTF	TGCAGCGTTGGTACCAATTCGGATGGCTACACCTTC
TRBV6-5	TRBD2	TRBJ2-5	once	CASSYSGTSGTETQYF	TGTGCCAGCAGTTACAGCGGGACTAGCGGGACGGAGACCCAGTACTTC
TRBV5-1	TRBD1	TRBJ1-1	-	CASSLTRGQFTADTEAFF	TGCGCCAGCAGCTTGACTAGGGGACAGTTTACAGCGGACACTGAAGCTTTCTTT
TRBV10-3	TRBD2	TRBJ2-7	-	CAISETRTSSYEQYF	TGTGCCATCAGTGAGACCCGGACTAGCTCCTACGAGCAGTACTTC
TRBV28	TRBD2	TRBJ2-7	-	CASRPTSGSSYEQYF	TGTGCCAGCAGACCAACTAGCGGGTCCTCCTACGAGCAGTACTTC
TRBV10-3	TRBD1	TRBJ2-4	-	CAIRDTGGHIQYF	TGTGCCATCAGGGATACAGGGGGGCACATTCAGTACTTC
TRBV19	-	TRBJ2-2	-	CASSIRSASTNTGELFF	TGTGCCAGTAGTATAAGAAGTGCCAGTACGAACACCGGGGAGCTGTTTTTT
TRBV6-5	TRBD1	TRBJ1-1	once	CASWRGGSTEAFF	TGTGCCAGCTGGAGAGGGGGCTCCACTGAAGCTTTCTTT
TRBV18	-	TRBJ2-5	-	CASSPGGETQYF	TGTGCCAGCTCACCCGGGGGAGAGACCCAGTACTTC
TRBV7-3	TRBD2	TRBJ2-1	-	CASSPQGLAEQFF	TGTGCCAGCAGCCCCCAGGGACTAGCGGAGCAGTTCTTC
TRBV19	TRBD1	TRBJ1-5	once	CASSITTGGSQPQHF	TGTGCCAGTAGTATCACGACAGGGGGCAGCCAGCCCCAGCATTTT
TRBV29-1	TRBD1	TRBJ2-7	-	CSVSLGQPYEQYF	TGCAGCGTTAGTCTGGGACAGCCCTACGAGCAGTACTTC
TRBV2	TRBD1	TRBJ1-5	-	CASKGASQNQPQHF	TGTGCCAGCAAGGGGGCCTCGCAAAATCAGCCCCAGCATTTT
TRBV14	TRBD2	TRBJ2-5	-	CASSTWTSGRQETQYF	TGTGCCAGCAGCACATGGACTAGCGGGAGACAAGAGACCCAGTACTTC
TRBV27	-	TRBJ1-4	-	CASSPYEIEKLFF	TGTGCCAGCAGTCCGTATGAGATCGAAAAACTGTTTTTT
TRBV3-1/TRBV3-2	-	TRBJ1-4	-	CASSQTGKEKLFF	TGTGCCAGCAGCCAAACAGGGAAGGAAAAACTGTTTTTT
TRBV3-1/TRBV3-2	TRBD1	TRBJ2-7	-	CASSPGTGFYEQYF	TGTGCCAGCAGCCCCGGGACAGGGTTTTACGAGCAGTACTTC
TRBV24-1	TRBD1	TRBJ2-1	-	CATSDRTRGPQNEQFF	TGTGCCACCAGTGATCGCACCAGGGGGCCACAAAATGAGCAGTTCTTC
TRBV29-1	TRBD1	TRBJ2-3	-	CSVDGTGGTDTQYF	TGCAGCGTTGACGGGACAGGGGGCACAGATACGCAGTATTTT
TRBV3-1/TRBV3-2	TRBD2	TRBJ2-7	-	CASSQTPGLAAYEQYF	TGTGCCAGCAGCCAGACCCCGGGACTAGCGGCCTACGAGCAGTACTTC
TRBV6-5	TRBD2	TRBJ2-7	-	CASRKAGENEQYF	TGTGCCAGCAGGAAAGCGGGAGAGAACGAGCAGTACTTC
TRBV19	-	TRBJ1-5	-	CASSIVRTVGQPQHF	TGTGCCAGTAGTATAGTAAGGACAGTTGGACAGCCCCAGCATTTT
TRBV20-1	-	TRBJ2-5	-	CSAKYEETQYF	TGCAGTGCTAAGTACGAGGAGACCCAGTACTTC
TRBV27	TRBD1	TRBJ1-2	-	CASSLTGDGYTF	TGTGCCAGCAGTTTAACAGGGGATGGCTACACCTTC
TRBV7-9	-	TRBJ1-5	once	CASSPAGGQGGNQPQHF	TGTGCCAGCAGCCCCGCCGGGGGGCAGGGAGGAAATCAGCCCCAGCATTTT
TRBV3-1/TRBV3-2	-	TRBJ2-3	once	CASRGTRRNPPDTQYF	TGTGCCAGCAGAGGGACTCGGAGAAACCCGCCAGATACGCAGTATTTT
TRBV5-1	-	TRBJ1-6	-	CASSLQSNNSPLHF	TGCGCCAGCAGCTTGCAGTCAAATAATTCACCCCTCCACTTT
TRBV7-6	TRBD2	TRBJ2-7	-	CASSAGFETRGLAGSYEQYF	TGTGCCAGCAGCGCGGGTTTCGAGACACGTGGACTAGCGGGCTCCTACGAGCAGTACTTC
TRBV18	TRBD2	TRBJ2-7	-	CASSPRLATLSYEQYF	TGTGCCAGCTCACCAAGACTAGCGACTCTATCCTACGAGCAGTACTTC
TRBV3-1/TRBV3-2	TRBD2	TRBJ2-7	-	CASSPLGRGEQYF	TGTGCCAGCAGCCCCCTGGGGAGGGGCGAGCAGTACTTC
TRBV4-1	-	TRBJ1-4	few	CASSPGGSRVVEKLFF	TGCGCCAGCAGCCCCGGAGGATCAAGGGTCGTTGAAAAACTGTTTTTT
TRBV5-6	-	TRBJ1-1	-	CASSAGPRRNTEAFF	TGTGCCAGCAGCGCAGGCCCTCGGCGGAACACTGAAGCTTTCTTT
TRBV5-1	TRBD1	TRBJ2-5	-	CASSPGTGRETQYF	TGCGCCAGCAGCCCCGGGACAGGGAGAGAGACCCAGTACTTC
TRBV27	-	TRBJ2-1	few	CASSSRGHNEQFF	TGTGCCAGCAGTTCCAGGGGCCACAATGAGCAGTTCTTC
TRBV29-1	TRBD2	TRBJ2-3	-	CSVENLAGIHTDTQYF	TGCAGCGTTGAAAACTTAGCGGGGATCCACACAGATACGCAGTATTTT
TRBV7-2	TRBD2	TRBJ2-5	once	CASSPAREGETQYF	TGTGCCAGCAGCCCCGCCCGGGAGGGAGAGACCCAGTACTTC
TRBV15	-	TRBJ1-4	-	CATSRDNDEKLFF	TGTGCCACCAGCAGAGATAATGATGAAAAACTGTTTTTT
TRBV24-1	TRBD1	TRBJ2-3	-	CATSDRDRGTDTQYF	TGTGCCACCAGTGACCGGGACAGGGGTACAGATACGCAGTATTTT
TRBV6-1	-	TRBJ2-1	-	CASSEMDRYNEQFF	TGTGCCAGCAGTGAAATGGACAGATACAATGAGCAGTTCTTC
TRBV3-1/TRBV3-2	TRBD2	TRBJ2-5	-	CASRINWEKDREAHQETQYF	TGTGCCAGCAGGATCAACTGGGAAAAAGATCGGGAGGCCCACCAAGAGACCCAGTACTTC
TRBV7-2	-	TRBJ2-3	-	CASSYGGGADTQYF	TGTGCCAGCAGCTACGGGGGAGGCGCAGATACGCAGTATTTT
TRBV19	-	TRBJ1-1	-	CASSTGFTMNTEAFF	TGTGCCAGTAGTACAGGGTTCACCATGAACACTGAAGCTTTCTTT
TRBV4-3	-	TRBJ2-7	-	CASSPRGNYEQYF	TGCGCCAGCAGCCCAAGAGGGAACTACGAGCAGTACTTC
TRBV6-1	-	TRBJ1-3	-	CASSGYGGWRTGNTIYF	TGTGCCAGCAGTGGGTATGGGGGCTGGAGAACTGGAAACACCATATATTTT
TRBV7-3	TRBD1	TRBJ2-1	-	CASSPGQGMDEQFF	TGTGCCAGCAGCCCGGGACAGGGGATGGATGAGCAGTTCTTC
TRBV30	TRBD2	TRBJ2-1	-	CAWSQTSGGNNEQFF	TGTGCCTGGAGTCAAACTAGCGGGGGGAACAATGAGCAGTTCTTC
TRBV27	-	TRBJ1-6	-	CASSSSYNSPLHF	TGTGCCAGCAGCAGCTCCTATAATTCACCCCTCCACTTT
TRBV6-6	-	TRBJ2-7	-	CASRNAQGEQYF	TGTGCCAGCAGGAACGCGCAGGGGGAGCAGTACTTC